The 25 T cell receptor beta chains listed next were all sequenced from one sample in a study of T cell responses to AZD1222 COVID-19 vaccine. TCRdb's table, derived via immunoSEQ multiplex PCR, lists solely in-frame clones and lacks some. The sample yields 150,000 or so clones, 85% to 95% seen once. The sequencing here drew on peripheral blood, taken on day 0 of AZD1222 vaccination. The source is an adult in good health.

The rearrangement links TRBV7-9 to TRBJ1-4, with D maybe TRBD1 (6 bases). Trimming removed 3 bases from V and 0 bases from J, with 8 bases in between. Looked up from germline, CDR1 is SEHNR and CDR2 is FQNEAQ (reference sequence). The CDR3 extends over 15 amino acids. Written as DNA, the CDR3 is TGTGCCAGCAGCTTGGACAGTCCAACTAATGAAAAACTGTTTTTT. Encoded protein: CASSLDSPTNEKLFF.

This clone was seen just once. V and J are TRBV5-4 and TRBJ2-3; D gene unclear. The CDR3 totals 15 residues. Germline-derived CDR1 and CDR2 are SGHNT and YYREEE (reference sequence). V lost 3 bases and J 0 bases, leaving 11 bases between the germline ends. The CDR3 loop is CASSSPLESTDTQYF. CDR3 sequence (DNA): TGTGCCAGCAGCTCCCCCTTGGAAAGCACAGATACGCAGTATTTT.

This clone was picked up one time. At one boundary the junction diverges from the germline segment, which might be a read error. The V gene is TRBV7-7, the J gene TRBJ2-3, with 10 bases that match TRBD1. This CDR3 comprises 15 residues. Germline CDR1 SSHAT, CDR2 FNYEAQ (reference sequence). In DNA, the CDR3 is TGTGCTAGCAGCGCTGGGACAGGGGGCACAGATACGCAGTATTTT. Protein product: CASSAGTGGTDTQYF.

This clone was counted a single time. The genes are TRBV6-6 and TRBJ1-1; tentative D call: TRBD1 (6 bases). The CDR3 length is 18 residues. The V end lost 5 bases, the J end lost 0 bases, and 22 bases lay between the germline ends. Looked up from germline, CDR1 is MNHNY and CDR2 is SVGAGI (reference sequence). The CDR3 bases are TGTGCCAGCAGTCCCCGCCCGGGACAAGCTTTTATGAACACTGAAGCTTTCTTT. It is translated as CASSPRPGQAFMNTEAFF.

The chain's CDR3 is CAWKLQGLGGNTIYF. The CDR3 region has the DNA TGTGCCTGGAAGCTACAGGGGTTGGGTGGAAACACCATATATTTT. The chain combines TRBV30 with TRBJ1-3; 7 bases fit TRBD1. With V trimmed by 4 bases and J by 3 bases, 9 bases remained unmatched. The CDR3 is 15 residues long. CDR1 and CDR2 (germline): GTSNPN, SVGIG (reference sequence).

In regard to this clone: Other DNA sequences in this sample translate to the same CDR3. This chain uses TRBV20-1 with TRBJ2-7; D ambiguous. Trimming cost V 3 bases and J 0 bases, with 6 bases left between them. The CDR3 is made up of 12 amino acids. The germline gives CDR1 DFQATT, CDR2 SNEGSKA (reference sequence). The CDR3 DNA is TGCAGTGCTAGTAGACACTCCTACGAGCAGTACTTC. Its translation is CSASRHSYEQYF.

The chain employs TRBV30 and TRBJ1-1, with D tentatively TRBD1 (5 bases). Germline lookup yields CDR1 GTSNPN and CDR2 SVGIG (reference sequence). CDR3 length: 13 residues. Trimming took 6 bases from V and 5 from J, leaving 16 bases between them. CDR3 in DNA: TGTGCCTGCGGGCCCCGGCGGGGGACTGAAGCTTTCTTT. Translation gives CACGPRRGTEAFF.

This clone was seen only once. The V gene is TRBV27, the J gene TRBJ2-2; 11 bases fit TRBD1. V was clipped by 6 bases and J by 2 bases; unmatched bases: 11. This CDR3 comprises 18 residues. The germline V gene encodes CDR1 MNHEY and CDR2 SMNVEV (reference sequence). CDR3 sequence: CASSSILGQGANTGELFF. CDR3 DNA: TGTGCCAGCAGCTCCATTCTTGGACAGGGGGCAAACACCGGGGAGCTGTTTTTT.

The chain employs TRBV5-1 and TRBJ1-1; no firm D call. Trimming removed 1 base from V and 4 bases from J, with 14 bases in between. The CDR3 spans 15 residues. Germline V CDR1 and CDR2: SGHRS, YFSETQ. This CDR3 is CASSLLANEGTEAFF. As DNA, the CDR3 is TGCGCCAGCAGCTTGCTTGCAAACGAGGGCACTGAAGCTTTCTTT.

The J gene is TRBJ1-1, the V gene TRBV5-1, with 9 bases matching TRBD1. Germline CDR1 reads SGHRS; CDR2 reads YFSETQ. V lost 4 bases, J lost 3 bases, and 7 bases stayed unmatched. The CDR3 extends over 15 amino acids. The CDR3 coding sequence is TGCGCCAGCAGCACCGTGACAGGGGGGTACACTGAAGCTTTCTTT. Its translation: CASSTVTGGYTEAFF.

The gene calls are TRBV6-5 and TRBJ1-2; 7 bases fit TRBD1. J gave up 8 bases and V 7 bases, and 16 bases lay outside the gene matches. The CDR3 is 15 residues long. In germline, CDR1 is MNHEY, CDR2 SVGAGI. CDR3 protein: CASNPGQPDVGGYTF. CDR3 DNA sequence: TGTGCCAGCAACCCGGGACAGCCGGACGTTGGAGGCTACACCTTC.

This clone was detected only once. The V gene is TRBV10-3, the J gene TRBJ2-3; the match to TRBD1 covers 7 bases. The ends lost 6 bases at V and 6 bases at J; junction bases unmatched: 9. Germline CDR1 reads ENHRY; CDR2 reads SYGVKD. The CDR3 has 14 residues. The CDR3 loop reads CAISQLEQGDTQYF. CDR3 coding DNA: TGTGCCATCAGCCAACTAGAACAGGGGGATACGCAGTATTTT.

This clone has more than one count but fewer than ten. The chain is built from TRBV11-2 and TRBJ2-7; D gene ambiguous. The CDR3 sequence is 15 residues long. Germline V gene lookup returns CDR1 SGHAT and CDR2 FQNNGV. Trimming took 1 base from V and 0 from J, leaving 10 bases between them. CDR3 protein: CASSLGVLSSYEQYF. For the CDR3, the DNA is TGTGCCAGCAGCTTAGGTGTATTGAGCTCCTACGAGCAGTACTTC.

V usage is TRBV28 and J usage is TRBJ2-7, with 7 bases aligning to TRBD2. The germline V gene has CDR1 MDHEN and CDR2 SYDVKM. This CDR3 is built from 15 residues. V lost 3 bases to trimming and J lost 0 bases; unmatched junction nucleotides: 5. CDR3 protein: CASSLGGVTSYEQYF. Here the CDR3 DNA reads TGTGCCAGCAGTTTGGGGGGGGTCACCTCCTACGAGCAGTACTTC.

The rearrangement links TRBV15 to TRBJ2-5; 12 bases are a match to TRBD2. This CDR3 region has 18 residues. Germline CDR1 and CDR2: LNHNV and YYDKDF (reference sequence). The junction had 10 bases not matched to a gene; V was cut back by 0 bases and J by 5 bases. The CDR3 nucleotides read TGTGCCACCAGCAGAGATGAGGCTAGCGGGGGGGCTCGGGAGACCCAGTACTTC. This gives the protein CATSRDEASGGARETQYF.

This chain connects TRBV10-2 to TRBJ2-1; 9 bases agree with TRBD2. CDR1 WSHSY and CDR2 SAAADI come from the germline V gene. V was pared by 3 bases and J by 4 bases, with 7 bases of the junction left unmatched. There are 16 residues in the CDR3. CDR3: CASSDGAGGPYNEQFF. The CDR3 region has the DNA TGCGCCAGCAGTGATGGGGCGGGGGGGCCTTACAATGAGCAGTTCTTC.

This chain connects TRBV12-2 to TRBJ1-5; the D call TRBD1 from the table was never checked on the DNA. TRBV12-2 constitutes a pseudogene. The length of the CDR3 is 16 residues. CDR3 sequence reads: CASADVVGRSNQPQHF. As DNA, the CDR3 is TGTGCAAGTGCTGACGTGGTGGGGCGGAGCAATCAGCCCCAGCATTTT.

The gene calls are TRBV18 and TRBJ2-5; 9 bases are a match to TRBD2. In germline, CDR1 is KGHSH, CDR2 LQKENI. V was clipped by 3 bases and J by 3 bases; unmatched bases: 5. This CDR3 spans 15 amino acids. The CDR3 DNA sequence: TGTGCCAGCTCACCGGTAGCGGGAGCGAAAGAGACCCAGTACTTC. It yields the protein CASSPVAGAKETQYF. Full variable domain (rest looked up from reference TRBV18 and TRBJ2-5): NAGVMQNPRHLVRRRGQEARLRCSPMKGHSHVYWYRQLPEEGLKFMVYLQKENIIDESGMPKERFSAEFPKEGPSILRIQQVVRGDSAAYFCASSPVAGAKETQYFGPGTRLLVL.

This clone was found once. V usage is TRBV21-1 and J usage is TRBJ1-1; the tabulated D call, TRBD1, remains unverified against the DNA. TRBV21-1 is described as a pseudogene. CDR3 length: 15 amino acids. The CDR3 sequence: CASSSKPVAPGEAFF. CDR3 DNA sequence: TGTGCCAGCAGCTCCAAGCCCGTGGCTCCAGGTGAAGCTTTCTTT.

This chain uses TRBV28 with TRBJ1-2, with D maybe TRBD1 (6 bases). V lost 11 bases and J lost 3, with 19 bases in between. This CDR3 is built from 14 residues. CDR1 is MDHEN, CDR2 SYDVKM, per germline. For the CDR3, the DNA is TGTGCCGGACAAAGGGGGGGCTCCGACTATGGCTACACCTTC. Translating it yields CAGQRGGSDYGYTF.

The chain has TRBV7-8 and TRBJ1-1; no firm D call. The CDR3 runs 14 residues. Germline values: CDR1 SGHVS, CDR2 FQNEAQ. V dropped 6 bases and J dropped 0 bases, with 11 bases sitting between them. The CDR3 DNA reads TGTGCCAGCAGTCCCCCAGCCATGAACACTGAAGCTTTCTTT. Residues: CASSPPAMNTEAFF.

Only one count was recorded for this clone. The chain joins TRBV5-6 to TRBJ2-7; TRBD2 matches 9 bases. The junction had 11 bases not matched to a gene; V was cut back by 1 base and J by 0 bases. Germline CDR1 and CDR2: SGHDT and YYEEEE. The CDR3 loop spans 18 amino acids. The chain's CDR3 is CASSLPGLLAGHSYEQYF. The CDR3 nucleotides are TGTGCCAGCAGCTTGCCAGGGCTTCTAGCGGGACACTCCTACGAGCAGTACTTC.

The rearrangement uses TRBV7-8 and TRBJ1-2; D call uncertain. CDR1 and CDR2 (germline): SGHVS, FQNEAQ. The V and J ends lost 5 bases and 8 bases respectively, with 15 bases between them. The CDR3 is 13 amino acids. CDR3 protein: CASSHSRAEGYTF. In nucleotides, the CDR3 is TGTGCCAGCAGCCATAGTCGGGCGGAGGGCTACACCTTC. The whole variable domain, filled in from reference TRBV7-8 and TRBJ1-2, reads GAGVSQSPRYKVAKRGQDVALRCDPISGHVSLFWYQQALGQGPEFLTYFQNEAQLDKSGLPSDRFFAERPEGSVSTLKIQRTQQEDSAVYLCASSHSRAEGYTFGSGTRLTVV.

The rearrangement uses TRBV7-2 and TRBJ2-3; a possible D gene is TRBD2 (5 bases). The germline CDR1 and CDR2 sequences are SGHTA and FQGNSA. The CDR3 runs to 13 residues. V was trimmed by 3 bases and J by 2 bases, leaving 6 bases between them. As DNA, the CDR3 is TGTGCCAGCAGCTTGGACTTCACAGATACGCAGTATTTT. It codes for CASSLDFTDTQYF.

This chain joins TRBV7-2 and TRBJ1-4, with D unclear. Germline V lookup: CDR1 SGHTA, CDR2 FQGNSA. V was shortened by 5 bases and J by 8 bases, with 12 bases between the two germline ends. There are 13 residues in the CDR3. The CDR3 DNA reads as TGTGCCAGCAGCCTAGAGCTGTGGGAAAAACTGTTTTTT. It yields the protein CASSLELWEKLFF.